Listed here are 28 T cell receptor beta chains from one sample, sequenced in a study of shared clonotypes between healthy human individuals. Some clones are missing from TCRdb's copy, which holds only in-frame ones; the method was immunoSEQ multiplex PCR. The sample comprises more than 2,000,000 clones, around 94% of which are singletons, and about 0.13% rests with the top ten. The sample was naive CD4+ T cells sorted from blood. Subset given: CD45RA+ positively selected. These receptors were taken from a man in his late teens or twenties in good health.

The chain joins TRBV30 to TRBJ1-1; the D gene is possibly TRBD1 (5 bases). Trimming took off 0 bases at V and 2 bases at J, with 10 bases between the two ends. Germline V gives CDR1 GTSNPN, CDR2 SVGIG (reference sequence). The CDR3 consists of 14 residues. CDR3 in DNA: TGTGCCTGGAGTGTACAGAGGGGCAACACTGAAGCTTTCTTT. This codes for CAWSVQRGNTEAFF.

The V call is TRBV9, the J call TRBJ1-2; D remains ambiguous. Germline CDR1 reads SGDLS; CDR2 reads YYNGEE. The V end lost 4 bases, the J end lost 4 bases, and 17 bases lay between the germline ends. The CDR3 has 15 amino acids. The chain's CDR3 is CASSPVLDGPYGYTF. In DNA, the CDR3 is TGTGCCAGCAGCCCTGTCTTAGACGGTCCCTATGGCTACACCTTC. Full variable domain (missing parts from reference TRBV9 and TRBJ1-2): DSGVTQTPKHLITATGQRVTLRCSPRSGDLSVYWYQQSLDQGLQFLIQYYNGEERAKGNILERFSAQQFPDLHSELNLSSLELGDSALYFCASSPVLDGPYGYTFGSGTRLTVV.

The V call is TRBV6-6, the J call TRBJ2-3; D gene ambiguous. The V gene lost 3 bases and the J gene lost 4 bases, with 8 bases spanning the gap. Looked up from germline, CDR1 is MNHNY and CDR2 is SVGAGI (reference sequence). CDR3 length: 13 residues. CDR3 amino acids: CASSYEDADTQYF. Here the CDR3 DNA reads TGTGCCAGCAGTTATGAGGATGCAGATACGCAGTATTTT.

This chain uses TRBV2 with TRBJ2-1; 8 positions match TRBD2. CDR3 size: 12 residues. The germline V gene has CDR1 SNHLY and CDR2 FYNNEI. V trimming: 6 bases; J trimming: 6 bases; junction bases outside the gene matches: 1. The CDR3 loop is CASSGTSNEQFF. The CDR3 DNA follows: TGTGCCAGCAGCGGGACTAGCAATGAGCAGTTCTTC.

This chain links TRBV7-8 with TRBJ2-3; D not certain. CDR3 length: 14 amino acids. From germline, CDR1 is SGHVS and CDR2 FQNEAQ. Trimming removed 3 bases from V and 0 bases from J, with 7 bases in between. The CDR3 region is CASSFLESTDTQYF. The CDR3 DNA reads as TGTGCCAGCAGCTTCCTAGAGAGCACAGATACGCAGTATTTT.

The gene calls are TRBV19 and TRBJ1-5, with D unclear. This CDR3 has 13 amino acids. Trimming removed 3 bases at V and 5 bases at J, with 8 bases between. Germline values: CDR1 LNHDA, CDR2 SQIVND (reference sequence). In DNA, the CDR3 is TGTGCCAGTAGTATCAAACACGATCAGCCCCAGCATTTT. Amino acid sequence: CASSIKHDQPQHF.

The chain employs TRBV10-3 and TRBJ1-6, with D possibly being TRBD1 (6 bases). Trimming removed 5 bases at V and 6 bases at J, with 17 bases between. Germline V CDR1 and CDR2: ENHRY, SYGVKD. This CDR3 is built from 16 residues. The DNA of the CDR3 is TGTGCCATCAGTCGGGAGTACGGCAGGGGTAATTCACCCCTCCACTTT. Translated, it gives CAISREYGRGNSPLHF.

About this clone itself: Other DNA sequences within the sample encode an identical CDR3. The genes are TRBV18 and TRBJ2-7; TRBD1 is a possible D gene (6 bases). The germline V and J ends were trimmed by 3 bases and 4 bases, with 10 bases remaining between them. The CDR3 is made up of 13 amino acids. The germline gives CDR1 KGHSH, CDR2 LQKENI. The DNA for the CDR3 is TGTGCCAGCTCACCCCAGGGGCGGTACGAGCAGTACTTC. Encoded protein: CASSPQGRYEQYF.

The chain links TRBV7-2 to TRBJ2-7, with D possibly matching TRBD2 (7 bases). The V and J ends lost 2 bases and 2 bases respectively, with 13 bases between them. CDR3 length equals 15 residues. Germline V CDR1 and CDR2: SGHTA, FQGNSA. The CDR3 loop is CASSLRQGTTYEQYF. The DNA of the CDR3 is TGTGCCAGCAGCTTACGCCAGGGGACTACCTACGAGCAGTACTTC.

The chain combines TRBV28 with TRBJ2-1; possibly TRBD1 or TRBD2 for D (6 bases each). The germline V and J ends were trimmed by 2 bases and 4 bases, with 12 bases remaining between them. This CDR3 region has 15 residues. Germline V gene data show CDR1 as MDHEN and CDR2 as SYDVKM. The CDR3, as DNA: TGTGCCAGCAGTTTAACGGGGGCGGGTTACAATGAGCAGTTCTTC. Amino acid sequence: CASSLTGAGYNEQFF.

This chain uses TRBV7-9 with TRBJ1-5; no clear D gene. CDR1 is SEHNR and CDR2 is FQNEAQ in the germline V gene (reference sequence). Trimming took 7 bases from V and 1 from J, leaving 11 bases between them. The length of the CDR3 is 14 residues. DNA for the CDR3: TGTGCCAGCACCGTGGACGGAAGCAATCAGCCCCAGCATTTT. Its protein is CASTVDGSNQPQHF.

CDR3 DNA: TGCAGCGTTGAAACTGGGACAGGATCCGGCTACACCTTC. Translated, it gives CSVETGTGSGYTF. The gene calls are TRBV29-1 and TRBJ1-2, with TRBD1 matching 8 bases. Germline values: CDR1 SQVTM, CDR2 ANQGSEA. The CDR3 has 13 amino acids. The trim removed 2 bases at V and 8 bases at J, leaving 7 bases unmatched.

The gene calls are TRBV6-6 and TRBJ1-5; 7 nucleotides align to TRBD1. The CDR3 extends over 15 amino acids. Trimming took 2 bases from V and 6 from J; bases not matched to a gene: 7. The germline CDR1 and CDR2 sequences are MNHNY and SVGAGI (reference sequence). This chain's CDR3 is CASSYPQDRVQPQHF. The CDR3 coding sequence is TGTGCCAGCAGTTACCCACAAGACAGGGTTCAGCCCCAGCATTTT.

This clone was recorded a few times. The CDR3 nucleotides are TGTGCCAGCAGCTCGACCTCTGGAAACACCATATATTTT. It encodes CASSSTSGNTIYF. V and J are TRBV7-2 and TRBJ1-3; no definite D call. This CDR3 contains 13 residues. V gave up 4 bases and J gave up 0 bases, with 4 bases separating them. Per germline, CDR1 SGHTA and CDR2 FQGNSA.

This chain joins TRBV7-9 and TRBJ2-3; no clear D. The V gene lost 7 bases and the J gene lost 14 bases, with 16 bases spanning the gap. CDR3 length: 11 amino acids. Germline-derived CDR1 and CDR2 are SEHNR and FQNEAQ (reference sequence). CDR3 DNA sequence: TGTGCCAGCACCTCTCTTCGTGCGACGTATTTT. Translation: CASTSLRATYF.

This chain's CDR3 is CASSEGGVSEQYF. Here the CDR3 DNA reads TGTGCCAGCAGTGAGGGGGGAGTCTCCGAGCAGTACTTC. The chain joins TRBV6-1 to TRBJ2-7, with D maybe TRBD2 (6 bases). The CDR3 loop spans 13 amino acids. Germline V gene data show CDR1 as MNHNS and CDR2 as SASEGT. The germline V and J ends were trimmed by 3 bases and 6 bases, with 12 bases remaining between them.

V and J are TRBV4-1 and TRBJ2-3; D gene uncertain. Trimming shortened V by 4 bases and J by 2 bases, and 19 bases separated the two germline ends. The germline V gene has CDR1 MGHRA and CDR2 YSYEKL. The CDR3 covers 17 residues. CDR3 protein: CASSLRRTLILTDTQYF. CDR3 nucleotides: TGCGCCAGCAGCCTTAGACGGACCCTAATACTCACAGATACGCAGTATTTT.

The chain recombines TRBV5-5 with TRBJ2-6, with TRBD2 matching over 7 bases. The CDR3 contains 20 residues. The trim removed 6 bases at V and 0 bases at J, leaving 18 bases unmatched. CDR1 SGHKS and CDR2 YYEKEE come from the germline V gene (reference sequence). As DNA, the CDR3 is TGTGCCAGCACCCTCTTCGTAGTAGCGGGTAACCCCTCTGGGGCCAACGTCCTGACTTTC. Translating it yields CASTLFVVAGNPSGANVLTF.

The V and J genes are TRBV6-5 and TRBJ2-7; D unclear. Germline values: CDR1 MNHEY, CDR2 SVGAGI. The CDR3 consists of 16 residues. Between the trimmed V and J ends, which lost 0 bases and 2 bases, there was a span of 14 bases. CDR3 bases: TGTGCCAGCAGTTACTCGATATTCGGCGCTGCCTACGAGCAGTACTTC. Encoded protein: CASSYSIFGAAYEQYF.

This chain connects TRBV21-1 to TRBJ2-3; TRBD2 is the table's D call and was not checked against the DNA. TRBV21-1 is a known pseudogene. The CDR3 runs to 17 residues. CDR3: CASSGGRCPRGTDTQYF. The DNA for the CDR3 is TGTGCCAGTTCTGGAGGGAGATGTCCCCGAGGCACAGATACGCAGTATTTT.

The chain links TRBV4-1 to TRBJ2-1; 7 bases match TRBD1. The CDR3 extends over 15 amino acids. The V gene's germline CDR1 is MGHRA and CDR2 YSYEKL. Trimming removed 7 bases from V and 2 bases from J; junction bases left unmatched: 8. The CDR3: CASNKDRDTYNEQFF. CDR3 coding DNA: TGCGCCAGCAATAAAGACAGGGATACCTACAATGAGCAGTTCTTC.

With regard to this clone: The CDR3 ends on some other residue instead of the conserved phenylalanine or tryptophan, so this is likely a read error. This chain uses TRBV27 with TRBJ1-1; 10 nucleotides agree with TRBD1. V gave up 5 bases and J gave up 4 bases; unmatched junction bases: 4. CDR1 is MNHEY, CDR2 SMNVEV, per germline (reference sequence). This CDR3 region has 14 residues. CDR3 protein: CASSGRDRGTEAFL. The CDR3 region has the DNA TGTGCCAGCAGTGGGAGGGACAGGGGCACTGAAGCTTTCCTT.

With regard to this clone: The same CDR3 arises from other DNA sequences in this sample as well. The chain recombines TRBV5-1 with TRBJ2-3, with D possibly matching TRBD1 (6 bases). From germline, CDR1 is SGHRS and CDR2 YFSETQ. This CDR3 has 14 residues. Trimming removed 4 bases from V and 2 bases from J, with 11 bases in between. As DNA, the CDR3 is TGCGCCAGCAGCACGACAGGTACCACAGATACGCAGTATTTT. It is translated as CASSTTGTTDTQYF.

The chain carries TRBV15 and TRBJ1-1; D is possibly TRBD1 (6 bases). V was pared by 0 bases and J by 7 bases, with 9 bases between. The CDR3 covers 13 residues. Germline CDR1 and CDR2: LNHNV and YYDKDF (reference sequence). The CDR3 DNA reads as TGTGCCACCAGCAGAGAGGACAGATTTGAAGCTTTCTTT. The encoded protein is CATSREDRFEAFF.

The V call is TRBV6-1, the J call TRBJ2-7; 9 nucleotides align to TRBD1. V lost 4 bases to trimming and J lost 3 bases; unmatched junction nucleotides: 4. Germline values: CDR1 MNHNS, CDR2 SASEGT. CDR3 length: 14 residues. This chain's CDR3 is CASSGGTGFYEQYF. The DNA of the CDR3 is TGTGCCAGCAGTGGAGGGACAGGGTTCTACGAGCAGTACTTC.

The chain uses TRBV9 and TRBJ1-1; D might be TRBD1 (5 bases). The CDR3 covers 13 residues. Trimming removed 1 base at V and 4 bases at J, with 8 bases between. Germline V lookup: CDR1 SGDLS, CDR2 YYNGEE. CDR3 amino acids: CASSVHTGTEAFF. The CDR3 coding sequence is TGTGCCAGCAGCGTACATACAGGCACTGAAGCTTTCTTT.

V is TRBV19 and J is TRBJ1-5; 8 bases are shared with TRBD1. The germline V gene has CDR1 LNHDA and CDR2 SQIVND (reference sequence). The CDR3 is 18 residues long. V shed 3 bases, J shed 3 bases, and the junction held 13 bases outside the gene matches. CDR3 DNA sequence: TGTGCCAGTAGTATCGTCCTCACAGGGGGAAGGGACAATCAGCCCCAGCATTTT. Protein product: CASSIVLTGGRDNQPQHF.

J is TRBJ1-3 and V is TRBV7-8; TRBD1 matches at 7 bases. The CDR3 extends over 17 amino acids. The V segment lost 5 bases and the J segment 4 bases; nucleotides outside the gene matches: 14. Germline-derived CDR1 and CDR2 are SGHVS and FQNEAQ. CDR3 DNA: TGTGCCAGCAGCGGTCCGGGACAGCATATACCGGGAAACACCATATATTTT. Translated: CASSGPGQHIPGNTIYF.